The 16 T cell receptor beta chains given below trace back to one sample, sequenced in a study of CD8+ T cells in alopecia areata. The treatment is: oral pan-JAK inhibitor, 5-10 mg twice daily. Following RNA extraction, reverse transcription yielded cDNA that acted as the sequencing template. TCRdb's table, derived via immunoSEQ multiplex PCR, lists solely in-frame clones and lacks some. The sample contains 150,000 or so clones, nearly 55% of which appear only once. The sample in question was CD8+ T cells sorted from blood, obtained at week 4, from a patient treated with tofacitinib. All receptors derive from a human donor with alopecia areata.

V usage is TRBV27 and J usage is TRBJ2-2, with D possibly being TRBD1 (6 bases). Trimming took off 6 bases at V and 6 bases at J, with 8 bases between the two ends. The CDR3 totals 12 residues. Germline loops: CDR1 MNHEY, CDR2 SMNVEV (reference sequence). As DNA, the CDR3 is TGTGCCAGCAGCGACAGGTCCGGGGAGCTGTTTTTT. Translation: CASSDRSGELFF.

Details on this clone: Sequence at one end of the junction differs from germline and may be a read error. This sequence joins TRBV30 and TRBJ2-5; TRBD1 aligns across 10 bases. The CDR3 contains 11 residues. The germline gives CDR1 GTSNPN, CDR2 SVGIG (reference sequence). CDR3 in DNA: TGTGCCTGGAGTCCGGGGACAGGGGTGGACTTC. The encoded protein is CAWSPGTGVDF.

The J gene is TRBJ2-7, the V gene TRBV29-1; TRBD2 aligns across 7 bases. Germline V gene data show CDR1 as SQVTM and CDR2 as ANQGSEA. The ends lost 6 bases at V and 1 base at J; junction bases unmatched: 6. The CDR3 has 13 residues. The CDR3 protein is CSVTVGGSYEQYF. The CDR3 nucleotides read TGCAGCGTCACAGTGGGGGGGTCCTACGAGCAGTACTTC.

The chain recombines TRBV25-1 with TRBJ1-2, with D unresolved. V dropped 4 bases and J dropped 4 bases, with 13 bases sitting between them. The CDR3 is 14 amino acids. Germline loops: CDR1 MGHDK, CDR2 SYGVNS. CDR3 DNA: TGTGCCAGCAGTGGCATGGAGGGAACCTATGGCTACACCTTC. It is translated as CASSGMEGTYGYTF.

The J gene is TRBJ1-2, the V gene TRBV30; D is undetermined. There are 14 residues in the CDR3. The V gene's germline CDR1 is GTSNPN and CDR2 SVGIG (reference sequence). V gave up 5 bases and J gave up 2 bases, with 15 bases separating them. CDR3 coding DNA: TGTGCCTGGGACCAAATTACGCCAAACTATGGCTACACCTTC. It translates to CAWDQITPNYGYTF.

CDR3 bases: TGTGCCAGCAGTATGAGAGGGGGTTCCTACAATGAGCAGTTCTTC. This codes for CASSMRGGSYNEQFF. V is TRBV27 and J is TRBJ2-1; D might be TRBD1 (6 bases). The germline V and J ends were trimmed by 5 bases and 1 base, with 12 bases remaining between them. The CDR3 is 15 amino acids. CDR1 is MNHEY, CDR2 SMNVEV, per germline (reference sequence).

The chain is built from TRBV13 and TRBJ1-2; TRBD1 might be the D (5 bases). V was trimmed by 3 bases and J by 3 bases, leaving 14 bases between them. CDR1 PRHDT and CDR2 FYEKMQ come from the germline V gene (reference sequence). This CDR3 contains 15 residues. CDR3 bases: TGTGCCAGCAGCTTCATAAGGGGATCGGACTATGGCTACACCTTC. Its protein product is CASSFIRGSDYGYTF.

Here the CDR3 reads CASSWGENTGELFF. The CDR3 bases are TGTGCCAGCAGTTGGGGGGAGAACACCGGGGAGCTGTTTTTT. This sequence joins TRBV6-5 and TRBJ2-2, with D tentatively TRBD2 (6 bases). Germline lookup yields CDR1 MNHEY and CDR2 SVGAGI. The CDR3 sequence is 14 residues long. The V end was cut by 4 bases, the J end by 1 base, with 7 bases between.

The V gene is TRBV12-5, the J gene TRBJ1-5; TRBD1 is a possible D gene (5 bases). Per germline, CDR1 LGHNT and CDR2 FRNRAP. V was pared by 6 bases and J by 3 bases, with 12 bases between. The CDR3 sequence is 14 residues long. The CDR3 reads CASGPAGTNQPQHF. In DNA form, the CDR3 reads TGTGCTAGTGGCCCGGCGGGGACCAATCAGCCCCAGCATTTT. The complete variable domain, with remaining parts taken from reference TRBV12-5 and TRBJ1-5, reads DARVTQTPRHKVTEMGQEVTMRCQPILGHNTVFWYRQTMMQGLELLAYFRNRAPLDDSGMPKDRFSAEMPDATLATLKIQPSEPRDSAVYFCASGPAGTNQPQHFGDGTRLSIL.

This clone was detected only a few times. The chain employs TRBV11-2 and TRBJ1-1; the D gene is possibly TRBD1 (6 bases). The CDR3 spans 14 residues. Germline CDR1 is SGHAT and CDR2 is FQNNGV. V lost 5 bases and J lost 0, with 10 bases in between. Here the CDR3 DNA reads TGTGCCAGCAGCGAAGGACAGATGAACACTGAAGCTTTCTTT. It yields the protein CASSEGQMNTEAFF.

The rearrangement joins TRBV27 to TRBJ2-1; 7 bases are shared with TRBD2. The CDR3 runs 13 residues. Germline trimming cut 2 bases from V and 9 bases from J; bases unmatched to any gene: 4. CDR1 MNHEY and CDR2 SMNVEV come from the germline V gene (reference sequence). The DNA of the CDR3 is TGTGCCAGCAGTTTAAGGAGGGAGGGTGAGCAGTTCTTC. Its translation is CASSLRREGEQFF.

The CDR3 region is CASSEWLAGGQETQYF. CDR3 bases: TGTGCCAGCAGTGAATGGCTAGCGGGGGGACAAGAGACCCAGTACTTC. This chain links TRBV2 with TRBJ2-5; 11 positions agree with TRBD2. The germline gives CDR1 SNHLY, CDR2 FYNNEI. There are 16 residues in the CDR3. J lost 2 bases, V lost 2 bases, and 4 bases had no gene match.

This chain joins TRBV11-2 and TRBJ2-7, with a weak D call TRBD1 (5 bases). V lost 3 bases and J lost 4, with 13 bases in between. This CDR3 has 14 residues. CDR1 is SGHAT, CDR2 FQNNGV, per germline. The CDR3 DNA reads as TGTGCCAGCAGCTTCCGCCAGGGTTATTACGAGCAGTACTTC. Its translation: CASSFRQGYYEQYF.

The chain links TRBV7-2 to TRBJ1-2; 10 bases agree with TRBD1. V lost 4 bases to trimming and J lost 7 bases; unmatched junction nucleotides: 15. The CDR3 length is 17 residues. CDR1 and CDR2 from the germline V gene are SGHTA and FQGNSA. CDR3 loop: CASSYYFYRDRGVGYTF. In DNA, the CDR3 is TGTGCCAGCAGCTACTATTTTTACCGGGACAGGGGCGTTGGCTACACCTTC.

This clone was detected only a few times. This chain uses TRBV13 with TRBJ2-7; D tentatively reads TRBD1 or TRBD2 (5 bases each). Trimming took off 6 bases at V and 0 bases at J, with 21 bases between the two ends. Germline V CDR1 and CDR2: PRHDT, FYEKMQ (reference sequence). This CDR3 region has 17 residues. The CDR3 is CASSPRDPTSGSYEQYF. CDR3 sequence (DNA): TGTGCCAGCAGTCCCCGGGACCCAACGTCAGGCTCCTACGAGCAGTACTTC.

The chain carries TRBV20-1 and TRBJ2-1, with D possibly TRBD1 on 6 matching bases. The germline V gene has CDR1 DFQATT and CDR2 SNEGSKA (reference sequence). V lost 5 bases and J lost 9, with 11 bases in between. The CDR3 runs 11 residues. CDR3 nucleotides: TGCAGTGCTGGGACACTAGGTGAGCAGTTCTTC. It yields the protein CSAGTLGEQFF.